This entry is about one T cell receptor beta chain. This clonotype has at least ten counts. Its antigen is not yet known. Base qualities are missing; no much larger clone stands one base away. This record belongs to a study of molecular identifiers for immune sequencing clone quantification (dated by TCRdb to the late 2010s). Looking at the study overall: For a replicate experiment, RNA from roughly 20,000 or 100,000 naive CD8 T cells was divided into five aliquots, and four of the five aliquots were sequenced. CD8 T cells were used in a methods study to benchmark molecular-identifier clustering-based TCR repertoire sequencing (MIDCIRS) and TCR RNA copy counting.

Libraries of naive CD8 T cells were built from around 20,000 to 990,000 sorted cells, with 10%, 30% or 50% of the purified RNA used. Naive CD8 T cells were FACS-sorted as CD8+CD4-CCR7+CD45RA+ on a BD FACSAria II into RLT Plus buffer. Detection sensitivity was tested by spiking Jurkat RNA equal to roughly ten TCR copies' worth into samples containing roughly 18,000-1,000,000 naive CD8 T cells. CD8 T cells were enriched with RosetteSep CD8+ T Cell Enrichment Cocktail and Ficoll-Paque, followed by ACK red cell lysis. Results and caveats for the whole study, not just this receptor: Spiked-in Jurkat TCR RNA (approximately 10 copies' worth), which is not part of the donor repertoire, was contained in the naive libraries. Spiked-in Jurkat TCR RNA equivalent to a single cell was reported to be detectable even among 750,000 to 1,000,000 naive CD8 T cells. The sizes of highly expanded clones could end up underestimated when identical TCR molecules share a barcode. Modeling estimated about three recovered TCR RNA copies per cell, compared with about 10 by digital PCR, which implies 30% to 35% capture efficiency. Without barcode sub-clustering, chimeric consensus sequences inflated TCR diversity; chimeras reached as high as 47%. Clones above 20 RNA copies held over 98% of molecules in CMV-specific effector cells but under 1% in naive cells.

Library construction relied on PCR. The reads were generated on a NextSeq 500. Bulk TCR libraries were made following a previously described method, with the TCR primers given in Table S5. Purification of total RNA was performed with the Qiagen AllPrep DNA/RNA kit. Before analysis, reads from multiple sequencing runs of one library were combined. The authors' pipeline ran thus. Only reads with exact TCR constant sequence were kept, trimmed to 150 nt, and grouped by their 12-nt molecular barcodes. Reads inside each barcode group were sub-clustered using a 15% Levenshtein threshold, and a quality-weighted consensus sequence was constructed for each RNA molecule. Non-functional sequences were excluded, and lower-count sequences lying one edit away from another sequence were also excluded. On the basis of fitting two negative binomial distributions, barcode sub-clusters with fewer than 20% of the maximum read count were discarded. Using fastp trimming at Q25 and MiXCR clonotype assembly, TCRdb reanalyzed the public sequencing data and kept in-frame beta chains. Here each entry gathers all rows of one CDR3 protein and keeps the most common genes and DNA. TCRdb assigned the V and J calls; the authors' analysis was not used. Counted in this sample were approximately 630,000 distinct CDR3 sequences; less than 30% of them appeared once. 0.78% of the sample goes to the ten largest clones.

The germline V gene encodes CDR1 SNHLY and CDR2 FYNNEI. Trimmed from V: 11 bases; trimmed from J: 4 bases; junction bases lacking a gene match: 4. The CDR3 goes from the cysteine to the phenylalanine over 13 residues. The DNA shown is the 39-base CDR3, in frame from base 1. This receptor was identified in a human donor in good health. Some libraries in this study had Jurkat cell RNA spiked in. The sequencing input was naive CD8+ T cells from blood, with Jurkat cell RNA spiked in. The cell subset or site label on this specimen signifies: FACS-sorted CD8+CD4-CCR7+CD45RA+ naive T cells. The chain joins TRBV2 to TRBJ2-2; 10 nucleotides in the junction match TRBD2. The CDR3: CAVLAGATGELFF. Read as DNA, the sequence is TGTGCCGTCCTAGCGGGAGCCACCGGGGAGCTGTTTTTT.